These 23 T cell receptor beta chains originate from one sample sequenced in a study of Tregs in tolerant kidney transplant recipients. Mixed chimerism was transient after nonmyeloablative marrow transplants from related graft donors. Produced via immunoSEQ multiplex PCR; TCRdb's table is partial and in-frame only. The sample has around 86,000 clones, roughly 90% seen once. Sample: CD4+ T cells from blood (PBMCs), taken 24 months after the transplant. These receptors all stem from a human patient who received a combined kidney and bone marrow transplant. Some T cells may be the graft donor's.

The V call is TRBV14, the J call TRBJ2-2, with D perhaps matching TRBD2 (5 bases). Looked up from germline, CDR1 is SGHDN and CDR2 is FVKESK. The CDR3 loop spans 16 amino acids. V was clipped by 1 base and J by 3 bases, with 12 bases between them. CDR3 in DNA: TGTGCCAGCAGCCAAGTTCTCAGCGGATACACCGGGGAGCTGTTTTTT. This encodes CASSQVLSGYTGELFF.

The chain carries TRBV7-2 and TRBJ1-2; no clear D gene. The CDR3 runs 12 residues. V lost 5 bases to trimming and J lost 5 bases, with 9 bases between them. Germline loops: CDR1 SGHTA, CDR2 FQGNSA. CDR3 protein: CASSPERYGYTF. The CDR3 DNA sequence: TGTGCCAGCAGCCCAGAGAGGTATGGCTACACCTTC.

The chain employs TRBV14 and TRBJ2-7; the D is unclear. The CDR3 loop spans 15 amino acids. Germline CDR1 is SGHDN and CDR2 is FVKESK. The ends were cut back, 4 bases at V and 0 bases at J, with 13 bases in the middle. The CDR3 here is CASSPLRVSSYEQYF. Here the CDR3 DNA reads TGTGCCAGCAGCCCTTTACGCGTGAGCTCCTACGAGCAGTACTTC.

The CDR3 DNA follows: TGTGCCAGCAGCTTAGCCAGCGGGGGGGCTGAGGAGACCCAGTACTTC. As protein: CASSLASGGAEETQYF. The chain links TRBV7-9 to TRBJ2-5, with TRBD2 identical over 10 bases. The trim removed 0 bases at V and 5 bases at J, leaving 6 bases unmatched. The CDR3 has 16 amino acids. Germline V gene data show CDR1 as SEHNR and CDR2 as FQNEAQ (reference sequence).

The V call is TRBV28, the J call TRBJ2-7; weak D call: TRBD2 (6 bases). V was trimmed by 5 bases and J by 3 bases, leaving 17 bases between them. CDR1 and CDR2 (germline): MDHEN, SYDVKM. CDR3 size: 15 residues. CDR3 DNA sequence: TGTGCCAGCAGTCAAACCGGGACTCCGATCTACGAGCAGTACTTC. Protein: CASSQTGTPIYEQYF.

V gene TRBV5-1 combines with J gene TRBJ1-1, with D hard to call. The V end was cut by 0 bases, the J end by 5 bases, with 8 bases between. The germline gives CDR1 SGHRS, CDR2 YFSETQ. This CDR3 contains 13 residues. CDR3 in amino acids: CASSLGAITEAFF. The CDR3 DNA reads TGCGCCAGCAGCTTGGGGGCGATTACTGAAGCTTTCTTT.

The CDR3, as DNA: TGTGCCAGCAGCCCGACTAGCGGGAGGGGGGATACGCAGTATTTT. Its translation is CASSPTSGRGDTQYF. The rearrangement uses TRBV7-2 and TRBJ2-3; TRBD2 agrees at 14 bases. Losses at the gene ends were 5 bases for V and 6 bases for J; bases not matched to a gene: 4. Germline CDR1 reads SGHTA; CDR2 reads FQGNSA. The CDR3 is 15 residues long.

V is TRBV30 and J is TRBJ2-5; D is uncertain. This CDR3 is built from 12 residues. Germline assignment: CDR1 GTSNPN and CDR2 SVGIG (reference sequence). Trimming took 3 bases from V and 0 from J, leaving 5 bases between them. CDR3 sequence reads: CAWSADQETQYF. The CDR3 nucleotides read TGTGCCTGGAGCGCAGACCAAGAGACCCAGTACTTC.

The J gene is TRBJ2-3, the V gene TRBV18; D may be TRBD2 (6 bases). V was shortened by 0 bases and J by 3 bases, with 13 bases between the two germline ends. Germline-derived CDR1 and CDR2 are KGHSH and LQKENI. The CDR3 consists of 16 residues. CDR3 bases: TGTGCCAGCTCACCACCTTCGGGGAGGACGACAGATACGCAGTATTTT. Translating it yields CASSPPSGRTTDTQYF.

V is TRBV18 and J is TRBJ2-7; 10 nucleotides align to TRBD1. This CDR3 has 15 residues. J gave up 4 bases and V 4 bases, and 7 bases lay outside the gene matches. Germline CDR1 is KGHSH and CDR2 is LQKENI. CDR3 amino acids: CASSQAPGQGYEQYF. In nucleotides, the CDR3 is TGTGCCAGCTCACAAGCCCCGGGACAGGGGTACGAGCAGTACTTC.

V and J are TRBV7-2 and TRBJ2-3; TRBD2 matches 13 bases. Germline loops: CDR1 SGHTA, CDR2 FQGNSA. V was pared by 5 bases and J by 6 bases, with 11 bases of the junction left unmatched. The CDR3 has 17 residues. This CDR3 reads CASSPEGGLAGEDTQYF. For the CDR3, the DNA is TGTGCCAGCAGCCCAGAAGGTGGACTAGCGGGGGAGGATACGCAGTATTTT.

This chain connects TRBV7-9 to TRBJ2-2, with a tentative D call TRBD1 (6 bases). V was cut by 3 bases and J by 0 bases, with 8 bases left in between. Germline values: CDR1 SEHNR, CDR2 FQNEAQ (reference sequence). The CDR3 is made up of 15 amino acids. CDR3 nucleotide sequence: TGTGCCAGCAGCTTTACAGGGCCGAACACCGGGGAGCTGTTTTTT. Its protein product is CASSFTGPNTGELFF.

This CDR3 is CASRRGTSGRDYNEQFF. DNA for the CDR3: TGTGCCAGTAGACGAGGGACTAGCGGGAGGGACTACAATGAGCAGTTCTTC. The genes are TRBV19 and TRBJ2-1, with 16 bases lining up with TRBD2. V lost 6 bases to trimming and J lost 3 bases; unmatched junction nucleotides: 5. This CDR3 is built from 17 residues. Germline V CDR1 and CDR2: LNHDA, SQIVND (reference sequence).

The V gene is TRBV7-2, the J gene TRBJ2-3; D gene unclear. Germline CDR1 is SGHTA and CDR2 is FQGNSA. The CDR3 totals 13 residues. Trimming stripped 4 bases from V and 1 base from J, with 6 bases between. The CDR3 nucleotides are TGTGCCAGCAGCTCTAGTGGCACAGATACGCAGTATTTT. This gives the protein CASSSSGTDTQYF.

This clone was seen a handful of times. The chain joins TRBV6-6 to TRBJ1-6, with D hard to call. The germline V and J ends were trimmed by 2 bases and 10 bases, with 18 bases remaining between them. This CDR3 has 16 residues. Germline V gene lookup returns CDR1 MNHNY and CDR2 SVGAGI (reference sequence). The CDR3 DNA follows: TGTGCCAGCAGTTACGCTCTAGGGTCGGAGGGATCACCCCTCCACTTT. Translated: CASSYALGSEGSPLHF.

This clone showed up just once. V is TRBV11-2 and J is TRBJ1-5, with a tentative D call TRBD1 (5 bases). V shed 5 bases and J shed 0 bases, with 11 bases lying between them. The CDR3 has 15 amino acids. Per the germline V gene, CDR1 is SGHAT and CDR2 is FQNNGV. CDR3 nucleotides: TGTGCCAGCAGCAATCAGGGAAATAGCAATCAGCCCCAGCATTTT. This encodes CASSNQGNSNQPQHF.

As to this clone: An end of the junction does not agree with germline; a read error may underlie this. The identical CDR3 is also encoded by other nucleotide sequences in the sample. The chain uses TRBV28 and TRBJ1-6, with 7 bases that match TRBD1. Germline V gene data show CDR1 as MDHEN and CDR2 as SYDVKM. The CDR3 loop spans 18 amino acids. CDR3 region: CASSFRRRDRHNNSPLHF. In DNA, the CDR3 is TGTGCCAGCAGTTTTCGGCGGAGGGACAGACATAATAATTCCCCCCTCCACTTT.

The V call is TRBV14, the J call TRBJ1-2, with 7 positions matching TRBD1. V shed 4 bases, J shed 4 bases, and the junction held 6 bases outside the gene matches. The CDR3 runs 14 residues. CDR1 and CDR2 from the germline V gene are SGHDN and FVKESK. The CDR3 bases are TGTGCCAGCAGCCCTCGCGGGACAGCCTATGGCTACACCTTC. Translation gives CASSPRGTAYGYTF.

A single count supports this clone. V is TRBV5-4 and J is TRBJ2-2; the match to TRBD1 covers 7 bases. J gave up 6 bases and V 4 bases, and 12 bases lay outside the gene matches. The germline CDR1 and CDR2 sequences are SGHNT and YYREEE (reference sequence). The CDR3 loop spans 16 amino acids. The CDR3 nucleotides are TGTGCCAGCAGCAAGGGACAGTCCTTTGCGTCCGGGGAGCTGTTTTTT. Translation gives CASSKGQSFASGELFF.

The CDR3 nucleotides read TGTGCCAGCAGCCTACTAGCGGGAAACTACAATGAGCAGTTCTTC. Protein product: CASSLLAGNYNEQFF. The J gene is TRBJ2-1, the V gene TRBV7-9; 10 bases fit TRBD2. The CDR3 is made up of 15 amino acids. Germline values: CDR1 SEHNR, CDR2 FQNEAQ (reference sequence). The ends lost 5 bases at V and 3 bases at J; junction bases unmatched: 4.

The chain uses TRBV5-5 and TRBJ2-5; 8 bases are shared with TRBD1. J was trimmed by 5 bases and V by 1 base; bases with no gene match: 7. Germline-derived CDR1 and CDR2 are SGHKS and YYEKEE (reference sequence). This CDR3 comprises 15 residues. CDR3 nucleotides: TGTGCCAGCAGCTTGCTGACAGGGGTGTTGGAGACCCAGTACTTC. This codes for CASSLLTGVLETQYF.

The chain links TRBV19 to TRBJ1-1; the D gene is possibly TRBD1 (6 bases). V was pared by 5 bases and J by 6 bases, with 10 bases between. Per the germline V gene, CDR1 is LNHDA and CDR2 is SQIVND (reference sequence). The CDR3 covers 12 residues. The CDR3 reads CASSGQLSEAFF. The CDR3 bases are TGTGCCAGTAGTGGACAGCTCTCTGAAGCTTTCTTT.

V and J are TRBV4-1 and TRBJ1-5, with TRBD1 matching over 7 bases. The CDR3 extends over 15 amino acids. Germline values: CDR1 MGHRA, CDR2 YSYEKL. The junction had 6 bases not matched to a gene; V was cut back by 1 base and J by 6 bases. For the CDR3, the DNA is TGCGCCAGCAGCCAAGGGACAGGTAACGGTCAGCCCCAGCATTTT. This codes for CASSQGTGNGQPQHF.